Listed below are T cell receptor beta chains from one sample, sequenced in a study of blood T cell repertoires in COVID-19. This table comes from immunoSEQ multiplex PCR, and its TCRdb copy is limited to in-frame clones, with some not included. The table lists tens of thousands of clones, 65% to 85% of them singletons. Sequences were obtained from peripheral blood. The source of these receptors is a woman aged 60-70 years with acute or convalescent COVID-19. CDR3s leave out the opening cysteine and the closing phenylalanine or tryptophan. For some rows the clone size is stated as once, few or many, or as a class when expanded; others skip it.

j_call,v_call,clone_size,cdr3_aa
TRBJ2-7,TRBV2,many,ASSDSGRGSSYEQY
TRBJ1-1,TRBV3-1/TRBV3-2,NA,ASTRTGYTEAF
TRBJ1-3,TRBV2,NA,ASSEGRGVSGNTIY
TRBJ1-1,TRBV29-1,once,SVDLGGENTEAF
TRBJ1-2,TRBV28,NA,ASSSHSEKKTDGYT
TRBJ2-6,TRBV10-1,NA,ASSTGAGANVLT
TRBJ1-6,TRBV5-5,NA,ASRKLGQKYNSPLH
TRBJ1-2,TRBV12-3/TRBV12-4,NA,ASRSGTGGVST
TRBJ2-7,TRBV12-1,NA,ASFSEQY
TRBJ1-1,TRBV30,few,AWAPTGFYTEAF
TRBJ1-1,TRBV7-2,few,ASSISFIRTEAF
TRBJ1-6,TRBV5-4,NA,ASSSQTALRGPLH
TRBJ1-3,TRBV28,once,ASSAGPVSGNTIY
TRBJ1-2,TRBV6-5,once,ASRGQGIRYT
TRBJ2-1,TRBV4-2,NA,ASSQALSVTGQF
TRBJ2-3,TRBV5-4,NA,ASSLGREADTQY
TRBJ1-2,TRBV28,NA,ASRPTGVLEGYT
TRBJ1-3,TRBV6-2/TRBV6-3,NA,ASSFQGTGNTIY
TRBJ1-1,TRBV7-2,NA,ASSLELSEEAF